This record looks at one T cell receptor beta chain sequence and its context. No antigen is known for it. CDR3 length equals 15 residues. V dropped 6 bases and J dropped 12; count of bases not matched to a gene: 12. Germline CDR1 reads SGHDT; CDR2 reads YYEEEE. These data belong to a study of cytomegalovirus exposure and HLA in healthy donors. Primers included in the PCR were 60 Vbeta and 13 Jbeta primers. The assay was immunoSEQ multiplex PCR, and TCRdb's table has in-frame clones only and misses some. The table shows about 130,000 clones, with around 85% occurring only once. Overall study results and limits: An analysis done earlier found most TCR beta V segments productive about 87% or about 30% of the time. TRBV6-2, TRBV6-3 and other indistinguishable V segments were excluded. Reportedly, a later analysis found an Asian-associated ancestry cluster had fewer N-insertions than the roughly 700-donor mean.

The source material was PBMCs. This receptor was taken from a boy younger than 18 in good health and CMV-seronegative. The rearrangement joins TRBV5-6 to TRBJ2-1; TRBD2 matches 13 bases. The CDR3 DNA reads TGTGCCAGCACCCAGGGGGGACTAGCGGGGCAGGGGCAGTTCTTC. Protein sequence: CASTQGGLAGQGQFF.